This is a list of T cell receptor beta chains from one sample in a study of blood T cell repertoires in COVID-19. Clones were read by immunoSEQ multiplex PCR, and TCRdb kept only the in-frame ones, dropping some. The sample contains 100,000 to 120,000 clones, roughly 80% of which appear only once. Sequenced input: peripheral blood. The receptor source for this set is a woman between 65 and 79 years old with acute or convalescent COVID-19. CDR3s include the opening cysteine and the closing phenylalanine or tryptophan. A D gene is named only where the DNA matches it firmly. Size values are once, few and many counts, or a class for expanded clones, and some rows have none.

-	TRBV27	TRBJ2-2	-	TGTGCCAGCAGTTTATCGAGGAACCACCCTAACACCGGGGAGCTGTTTTTT	CASSLSRNHPNTGELFF
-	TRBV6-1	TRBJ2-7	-	TGTGCCAGCAGTGAAGGCCCAGGGACCTACGAGCAGTACTTC	CASSEGPGTYEQYF
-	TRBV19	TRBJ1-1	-	TGTGCCAGTAGTATGACGGGGTTGAACACTGAAGCTTTCTTT	CASSMTGLNTEAFF
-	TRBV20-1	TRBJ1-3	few	TGCAGTGCTAGTAGTGACAGCTTCTCTGGAAACACCATATATTTT	CSASSDSFSGNTIYF
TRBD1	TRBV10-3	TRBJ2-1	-	TGTGCCATCAGTGAGCCCGGACAGGGGGTGCTCAATGAGCAGTTCTTC	CAISEPGQGVLNEQFF
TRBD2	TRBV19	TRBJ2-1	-	TGTGCCAGTAGTATAGCAGGACTAGCGGGAGGGAGCTCCTACAATGAGCAGTTCTTC	CASSIAGLAGGSSYNEQFF
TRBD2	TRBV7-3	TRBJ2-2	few	TGTGCCAGCAGCTCCAGTGGGACTAGTCCCCCATCCGGGGAGCTGTTTTTT	CASSSSGTSPPSGELFF
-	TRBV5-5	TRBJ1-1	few	TGTGCCAGCAGGCCTCAGGGGTGGAACACTGAAGCTTTCTTT	CASRPQGWNTEAFF
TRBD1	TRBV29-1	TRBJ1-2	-	TGCAGCGTTGGGGGGACAGGGGGATTTGGCTACACCTTC	CSVGGTGGFGYTF
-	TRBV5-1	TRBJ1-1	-	TGCGCCAGCAGCTTGGACATCGTAAATGAAGCTTTCTTT	CASSLDIVNEAFF
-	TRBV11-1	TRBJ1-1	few	TGTGCCAGCAGCTTTTCTTGGGGCGCGGAAACTGAAGCTTTCTTT	CASSFSWGAETEAFF
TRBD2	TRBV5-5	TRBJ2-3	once	TGTGCCAGCAGCAAAGCGGGGTTCACAGATACGCAGTATTTT	CASSKAGFTDTQYF
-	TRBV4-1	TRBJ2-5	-	TGCGCCAGCAGCCAGTGGACAGTTGGGGAGACCCAGTACTTC	CASSQWTVGETQYF
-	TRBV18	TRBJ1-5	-	TGTGCCAGCTCATTTCAGGGTACCTATAGCAATCAGCCCCAGCATTTT	CASSFQGTYSNQPQHF
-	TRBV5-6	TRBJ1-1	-	TGTGCCAGCAGCCCGCGGGACCTGAACACTGAAGCTTTCTTT	CASSPRDLNTEAFF
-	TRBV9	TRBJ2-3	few	TGTGCCAGCAGCGTAGGTGCGGGGATTCCCACAGATACGCAGTATTTT	CASSVGAGIPTDTQYF
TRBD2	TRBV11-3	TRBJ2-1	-	TGTGCCAGCAGCCCCACACTAGCGGGGGTAGAATCCTACAATGAGCAGTTCTTC	CASSPTLAGVESYNEQFF
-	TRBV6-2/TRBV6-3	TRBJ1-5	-	TGTGCCAGCAGTTACCGGGGACAAGGCAATCAGCCCCAGCATTTT	CASSYRGQGNQPQHF
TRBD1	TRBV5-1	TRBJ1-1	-	TGCGCCAGCAGCCCAGGACAGGGCCTGGAGACCACTGAAGCTTTCTTT	CASSPGQGLETTEAFF
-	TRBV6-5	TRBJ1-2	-	TGTGCCAGCAGTTACTCGGCAGACTATGGCTACACCTTC	CASSYSADYGYTF
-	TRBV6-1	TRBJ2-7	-	TGTGCCAGCAGTGAAGCAACAGGGCAAAGGTACTTC	CASSEATGQRYF
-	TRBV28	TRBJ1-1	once	TGTGCCAGCAGTTTACTTTCAGGGGATTATGTGTTGAGCACTGAAGCTTTCTTT	CASSLLSGDYVLSTEAFF
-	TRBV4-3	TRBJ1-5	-	TGCGCCAGCAGCCAAGACAGGCCTAGCAATCAGCCCCAGCATTTT	CASSQDRPSNQPQHF
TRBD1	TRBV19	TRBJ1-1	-	TGTGCCACCGGACAGGGGAGGACTGAAGCTTTCTTT	CATGQGRTEAFF
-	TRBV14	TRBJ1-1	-	TGTGCCAGCAGCCAAATGACAGTCACTGAAGCTTTCTTT	CASSQMTVTEAFF
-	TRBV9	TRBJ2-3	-	TGTGCCAGCAGCGTAGAGCGGGTTACTAGCACAGATACGCAGTATTTT	CASSVERVTSTDTQYF
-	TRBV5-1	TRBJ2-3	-	TGCGCCAGCAGCATCCGGGACTCCACAGATACGCAGTATTTT	CASSIRDSTDTQYF
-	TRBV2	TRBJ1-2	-	TGTGCCAGCAGGCGGATTACTGGCTACACCTTC	CASRRITGYTF
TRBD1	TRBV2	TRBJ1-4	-	TGTGCCTGCACATTCACAGGGGCAACTAATGAAAAACTGTTTTTT	CACTFTGATNEKLFF
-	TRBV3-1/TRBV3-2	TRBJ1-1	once	TGTGCCAGCTCCGCCAGGATGAACACTGAAGCTTTCTTT	CASSARMNTEAFF
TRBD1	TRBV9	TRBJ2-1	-	TGTGCCAGCAGCGTAGAACAGGGGGCCTACAATGAGCAGTTCTTC	CASSVEQGAYNEQFF
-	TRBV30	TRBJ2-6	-	TGTGCCTGGAGTGAGGGGCTGGCTGGGGCCAACGTCCTGACTTTC	CAWSEGLAGANVLTF
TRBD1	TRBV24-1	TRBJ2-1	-	TGTGCCACCAGTCATTCTGGGACAGGGGGACAATCTACAAGGGAGCAGTTCTTC	CATSHSGTGGQSTREQFF
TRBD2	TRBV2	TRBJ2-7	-	TGTGCCAGCAGTGAAGCGCGTGGGCTAGCGGGGGGCTTTATCTACGAGCAGTACTTC	CASSEARGLAGGFIYEQYF
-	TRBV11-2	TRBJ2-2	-	TGTGCCAGCAGCTTAGGGGGGGCCGGGGAGCTGTTTTTT	CASSLGGAGELFF
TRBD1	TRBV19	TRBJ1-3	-	TGTGCCAGTAGTACAGGGGGCTCCGGAAACACCATATATTTT	CASSTGGSGNTIYF
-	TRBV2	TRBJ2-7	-	TGTGCCAGCAGTGACAGCTCCTACGAGCAGTACTTC	CASSDSSYEQYF
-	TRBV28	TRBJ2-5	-	TGTGCCAGCAGGCTAGACGGCGGAGAGACCCAGTACTTC	CASRLDGGETQYF
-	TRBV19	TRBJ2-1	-	TGTGCCAGTAGTTCAGGGCTAAGAAATGAGCAGTTCTTC	CASSSGLRNEQFF
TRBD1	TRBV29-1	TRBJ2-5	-	TGCAGCGTTGCCGGACAGGACGGTGAGACCCAGTACTTC	CSVAGQDGETQYF
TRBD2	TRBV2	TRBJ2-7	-	TGTGCCAGCAGTCCCCTAGCGGAGTCCTACGAGCAGTACTTC	CASSPLAESYEQYF
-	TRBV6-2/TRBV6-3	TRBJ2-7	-	TGTGCCAGCAGTTACTCGAGAGGTTACGAGCAGTACTTC	CASSYSRGYEQYF
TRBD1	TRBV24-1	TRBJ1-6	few	TGTGCCACCAGTAGGGACAGGACAGCCTTGGACAATTCACCCCTCCACTTT	CATSRDRTALDNSPLHF
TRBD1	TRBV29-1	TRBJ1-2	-	TGCAGCGTTGAAGACAGGGACAGGGTGGACTATGGCTACACCTTC	CSVEDRDRVDYGYTF
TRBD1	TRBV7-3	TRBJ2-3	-	TGTGCCAGCAGCTTAGAGGGACAGAACACAGATACGCAGTATTTT	CASSLEGQNTDTQYF
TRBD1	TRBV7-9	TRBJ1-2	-	TGTGCCAGCAGCCCGACAGGGGCAGTAGGACATGGCTACACCTTC	CASSPTGAVGHGYTF
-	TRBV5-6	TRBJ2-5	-	TGTGCCAGCAGCCAACTCGGGGTTACTAGCCAACAAGAGACCCAGTACTTC	CASSQLGVTSQQETQYF
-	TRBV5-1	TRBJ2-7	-	TGCGCCAGCAGCGACGCCGGGACAACTTACGAGCAGTACTTC	CASSDAGTTYEQYF
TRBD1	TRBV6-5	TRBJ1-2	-	TGTGCCAGCATCAAAACTTGGGACAGGAAATATGGCTACACCTTC	CASIKTWDRKYGYTF
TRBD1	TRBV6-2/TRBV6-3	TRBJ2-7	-	TGTGCCAGCAGTTACGCAGGGGGCCGTGTATACGAGCAGTACTTC	CASSYAGGRVYEQYF
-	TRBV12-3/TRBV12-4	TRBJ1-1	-	TGTGCCAGCAGCTACCAGGTGAACACTGAAGCTTTCTTT	CASSYQVNTEAFF
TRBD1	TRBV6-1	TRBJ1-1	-	TGTGCCAGCAGTTATTTTTGGGACAGAGAAGCTTTCTTT	CASSYFWDREAFF
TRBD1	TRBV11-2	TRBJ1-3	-	TGTGCCAGCAGCTTACGAGGACAGGGTGATGTCCCTGGAAACACCATATATTTT	CASSLRGQGDVPGNTIYF
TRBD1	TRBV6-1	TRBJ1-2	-	TGTGCCAGCATCGGGAACAGGGGTGGCTACACCTTC	CASIGNRGGYTF
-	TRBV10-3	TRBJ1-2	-	TGTGCCACAAATGGGGGCGCGTGGTATGGCTACACCTTC	CATNGGAWYGYTF
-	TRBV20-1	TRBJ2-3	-	TGCAGTGCCTTCTCCGAGTCCCCGCAGTATTTT	CSAFSESPQYF
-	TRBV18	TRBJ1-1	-	TGTGCCAGCTCGTCTGCCGGGAACACTGAAGCTTTCTTT	CASSSAGNTEAFF